The 32 T cell receptor beta chains presented below share a single source sample, sequenced in a study of blood T cells in healthy people across ages. Together with a sample-barcoded 5' primer, a J-beta primer mix was included in a second PCR lasting roughly 6 to 12 cycles. One entry per CDR3 protein, called by TCRdb with MiXCR from the 5' RACE reads. The sample lists over 600,000 distinct CDR3 sequences; roughly three fifths were seen once. Sequencing was carried out using blood. The receptor source for this set is a man aged 35-49 years in good health.

This clonotype was detected only a few times. The chain recombines TRBV27 with TRBJ2-5; no clear D gene. CDR1 is MNHEY, CDR2 SMNVEV, per germline (reference sequence). Deletions cut 5 bases from V and 2 bases from J, with 9 bases between. This CDR3 spans 13 amino acids. The CDR3 loop is CASSGRWQETQYF. In nucleotides, the CDR3 is TGTGCCAGCAGTGGGCGGTGGCAAGAGACCCAGTACTTC.

This clonotype occurred a few times. V gene TRBV5-1 combines with J gene TRBJ2-5; D may match TRBD1 or TRBD2 (5 bases each). The J call may be wrong; the DNA end is better matched by TRBJ2-7. Germline V CDR1 and CDR2: SGHRS, YFSETQ. The CDR3 is made up of 14 amino acids. The CDR3 DNA reads as TGCGCCAGCAGCGTGGCCGGGACGGACTACGAGCAGTACTTC. This codes for CASSVAGTDYEQYF.

V usage is TRBV6-5 and J usage is TRBJ1-3; D remains ambiguous. The CDR3 has 16 amino acids. Germline CDR1 MNHEY, CDR2 SVGAGI. Trimming stripped 0 bases from V and 0 bases from J, with 9 bases between. The CDR3 here is CASSYSFGDSGNTIYF. The CDR3 nucleotides read TGTGCCAGCAGTTACTCGTTCGGGGACTCTGGAAACACCATATATTTT.

The J gene is TRBJ1-5, the V gene TRBV30; D is perhaps TRBD1 (6 bases). Germline V gene sequence: CDR1 GTSNPN, CDR2 SVGIG (reference sequence). The CDR3 runs 15 residues. V gave up 2 bases and J gave up 1 base, with 12 bases separating them. CDR3 region: CAWSQGLGSNQPQHF. The CDR3 DNA reads as TGTGCCTGGAGTCAGGGGTTGGGGAGCAATCAGCCCCAGCATTTT.

The chain is built from TRBV28 and TRBJ2-4; 7 bases align to TRBD1. The assigned J gene may be wrong: the sequence end matches TRBJ2-5 better. Per germline, CDR1 MDHEN and CDR2 SYDVKM. This CDR3 is 15 amino acids long. Written as DNA, the CDR3 is TGTGCCAGCAGTTTTCAAGGGGGCTGGGGGGAGACCCAGTACTTC. Translating it yields CASSFQGGWGETQYF.

This clonotype has only a few counts. The chain links TRBV4-1 to TRBJ2-7, with 8 bases fitting TRBD2. This CDR3 contains 15 residues. Germline CDR1 is MGHRA and CDR2 is YSYEKL. J was trimmed by 2 bases and V by 2 bases; bases with no gene match: 5. The CDR3 bases are TGCGCCAGCAGCCAAACACTAGCGGAGACCTACGAGCAGTACTTC. Its protein product is CASSQTLAETYEQYF.

J is TRBJ1-6 and V is TRBV6-5; D might be TRBD1 (5 bases). V was pared by 2 bases and J by 9 bases, with 14 bases between. The CDR3 has 15 amino acids. Germline V lookup: CDR1 MNHEY, CDR2 SVGAGI. The CDR3 DNA reads as TGTGCCAGCAGTTACGTTCCTCAGGGAATTTCACCCCTCCACTTT. Amino acid sequence: CASSYVPQGISPLHF.

The V and J genes are TRBV6-1 and TRBJ2-5; D not certain. The germline V gene has CDR1 MNHNS and CDR2 SASEGT. The CDR3 runs to 15 residues. The V end was cut by 4 bases, the J end by 1 base, with 13 bases between. CDR3 nucleotides: TGTGCCAGCAGTGTATCTATAGCTAGCCAAGAGACCCAGTACTTC. Amino acids: CASSVSIASQETQYF.

V usage is TRBV28 and J usage is TRBJ2-1; 7 bases map to TRBD2. Losses at the gene ends were 2 bases for V and 0 bases for J; bases not matched to a gene: 16. The germline CDR1 and CDR2 sequences are MDHEN and SYDVKM. The CDR3 runs to 20 residues. As DNA, the CDR3 is TGTGCCAGCAGTTTAAGGCGGGGGTTAGGTAGCCCGAGCTCCTACAATGAGCAGTTCTTC. Translated, it gives CASSLRRGLGSPSSYNEQFF.

The chain's CDR3 is CRALGDEQYF. Written as DNA, the CDR3 is TGCAGAGCTTTGGGCGATGAGCAGTACTTC. The chain is built from TRBV20-1 and TRBJ2-7; D not resolved. Germline V gene lookup returns CDR1 DFQATT and CDR2 SNEGSKA (reference sequence). There are 10 residues in the CDR3.

The CDR3 reads CASSLVLGRGQAPEAFF. In nucleotides, the CDR3 is TGTGCCAGCAGCTTAGTTTTGGGTCGCGGACAGGCTCCGGAAGCTTTCTTT. This chain links TRBV7-2 with TRBJ1-1, with 7 bases that match TRBD1. V dropped 1 base and J dropped 8; count of bases not matched to a gene: 16. The CDR3 consists of 17 residues. Looked up from germline, CDR1 is SGHTA and CDR2 is FQGNSA.

The V and J genes are TRBV10-3 and TRBJ2-3, with 8 positions matching TRBD2. Germline CDR1 is ENHRY and CDR2 is SYGVKD. The CDR3 has 17 amino acids. After removal of 8 bases from V and 3 bases from J, the junction contained 16 bases not matched to a gene. CDR3 bases: TGTGCCATCGCCGTGAAAGGAGCGGGAGAGGGGACAGATACGCAGTATTTT. Encoded protein: CAIAVKGAGEGTDTQYF.

The rearrangement links TRBV20-1 to TRBJ2-3; D call uncertain. The length of the CDR3 is 14 residues. The germline CDR1 and CDR2 sequences are DFQATT and SNEGSKA (reference sequence). V was cut by 5 bases and J by 5 bases, with 17 bases left in between. Here the CDR3 reads CSAPKLGPGDTQYF. The CDR3 DNA reads as TGCAGTGCTCCGAAATTAGGGCCGGGAGATACGCAGTATTTT.

This clonotype has just a few counts. This rearrangement joins TRBV6-5 to TRBJ2-5; tentative D call: TRBD2 (7 bases). V lost 2 bases and J lost 1, with 17 bases in between. The CDR3 contains 17 residues. Germline-derived CDR1 and CDR2 are MNHEY and SVGAGI. The CDR3 coding sequence is TGTGCCAGCAGTTACACCTATTTCGGGGGGCCCCAAGAGACCCAGTACTTC. It translates to CASSYTYFGGPQETQYF.

Comments on this clonotype: Its ends do not fully match the called genes, so a read error is possible. V and J are TRBV15 and TRBJ2-1; D perhaps matches TRBD2 (5 bases). The germline V gene has CDR1 LNHNV and CDR2 YYDKDF (reference sequence). CDR3 length: 17 amino acids. CDR3 in DNA: TGTGCCACCAGCAGAGACCCTACGGGAAGTATCTACAGTGAGCAGTTCTTC. Its translation: CATSRDPTGSIYSEQFF.

The V and J genes are TRBV28 and TRBJ2-5; the D gene is possibly TRBD1 (6 bases). The CDR3 consists of 17 residues. In germline, CDR1 is MDHEN, CDR2 SYDVKM. V dropped 8 bases and J dropped 11 bases, with 33 bases sitting between them. In DNA, the CDR3 is TGTGCCAGCCCCCTTCAAACCTACAGGTGGGGGCTGGGGGAGCAGTACTTC. Residues: CASPLQTYRWGLGEQYF.

This clonotype was recorded a few times. The chain couples TRBV4-1 to TRBJ1-4, with 8 bases matching TRBD1. The germline CDR1 and CDR2 sequences are MGHRA and YSYEKL. This CDR3 region has 15 residues. V shed 8 bases, J shed 9 bases, and the junction held 14 bases outside the gene matches. The CDR3 nucleotides read TGCGCCAGCCGCCCCCCCCCAGGACAGGGCCAAAAACTGTTTTTT. As protein: CASRPPPGQGQKLFF.

J is TRBJ2-3 and V is TRBV5-6; D not resolved. Germline V gene sequence: CDR1 SGHDT, CDR2 YYEEEE. This CDR3 is 14 amino acids long. The germline V and J ends were trimmed by 4 bases and 4 bases, with 13 bases remaining between them. This CDR3 reads CASSRYDVSDTQYF. The CDR3 coding sequence is TGTGCCAGCAGCCGTTACGACGTTTCAGATACGCAGTATTTT. Complete variable domain (other parts from reference TRBV5-6 and TRBJ2-3): DAGVTQSPTHLIKTRGQQVTLRCSPKSGHDTVSWYQQALGQGPQFIFQYYEEEERQRGNFPDRFSGHQFPNYSSELNVNALLLGDSALYLCASSRYDVSDTQYFGPGTRLTVL.

The genes are TRBV3-1 and TRBJ1-5; the D gene is possibly TRBD1 (5 bases). Germline-derived CDR1 and CDR2 are LGHDT and YNNKEL (reference sequence). This CDR3 contains 15 residues. V was cut by 4 bases and J by 6 bases, with 16 bases left in between. The CDR3 region is CASSPEGSNPQPQHF. The CDR3 DNA reads as TGTGCCAGCAGCCCCGAGGGGTCCAATCCTCAGCCCCAGCATTTT.

Details on this clonotype: A much larger clone is a single base away; this may be a read error. This chain links TRBV25-1 with TRBJ2-7, with 10 bases fitting TRBD2. The J segment lost 7 bases and the V segment lost 8 bases, leaving 8 bases of the junction unmatched. The length of the CDR3 is 13 residues. Germline loops: CDR1 MGHDK, CDR2 SYGVNS. CDR3 loop: CASGGLAVGEQYF. CDR3 DNA sequence: TGTGCCAGCGGCGGACTAGCGGTGGGGGAGCAGTACTTC.

The rearrangement uses TRBV20-1 and TRBJ2-1, with a weak D call TRBD2 (6 bases). CDR3 size: 16 residues. From germline, CDR1 is DFQATT and CDR2 SNEGSKA (reference sequence). The V gene lost 6 bases and the J gene lost 0 bases, with 18 bases spanning the gap. The CDR3 spells CSAESRGTSSYNEQFF. The CDR3 nucleotides are TGCAGTGCAGAATCAAGAGGGACTTCCTCCTACAATGAGCAGTTCTTC.

The chain joins TRBV29-1 to TRBJ2-7; 9 bases map to TRBD1. The CDR3 extends over 14 amino acids. V trimming: 5 bases; J trimming: 7 bases; junction bases outside the gene matches: 12. Germline V gives CDR1 SQVTM, CDR2 ANQGSEA. The CDR3 here is CSVLRGQGLREQYF. The CDR3, as DNA: TGCAGCGTTCTTCGAGGACAGGGGTTGAGGGAGCAGTACTTC.

This chain links TRBV7-3 with TRBJ1-5, with TRBD1 identical over 9 bases. This CDR3 has 20 amino acids. V dropped 7 bases and J dropped 2; count of bases not matched to a gene: 21. Germline CDR1 reads SGHTA; CDR2 reads FQGTGA. In DNA form, the CDR3 reads TGTGCCAGCACTTTCGCAGGGGGGACAGGGTATTTTGTTGGCAATCAGCCCCAGCATTTT. Amino acids: CASTFAGGTGYFVGNQPQHF.

This chain connects TRBV7-9 to TRBJ2-5; D remains ambiguous. Germline lookup yields CDR1 SEHNR and CDR2 FQNEAQ (reference sequence). Trimming left V 3 bases short and J 7 bases short, with 9 bases between. This CDR3 contains 12 residues. As DNA, the CDR3 is TGTGCCAGCAGCTTGCATAGTGGGACCCAGTACTTC. Translating it yields CASSLHSGTQYF.

With respect to this clonotype: One base away lies a much larger clone, so this may be a sequencing read error. The chain combines TRBV29-1 with TRBJ2-1; D gene uncertain. The DNA end is a closer match to TRBJ2-7, so the J assignment may be wrong. CDR1 is SQVTM, CDR2 ANQGSEA, per germline. The CDR3 spans 12 residues. The CDR3 DNA sequence: TGCAGCGTTGTCTACTCCGACAATGAGCAGTACTTC. It translates to CSVVYSDNEQYF.

The chain carries TRBV14 and TRBJ2-7; weak D call: TRBD1 (6 bases). V was trimmed by 1 base and J by 6 bases, leaving 10 bases between them. This CDR3 comprises 13 residues. Germline values: CDR1 SGHDN, CDR2 FVKESK. CDR3 sequence: CASSQGGPSEQYF. In DNA, the CDR3 is TGTGCCAGCAGCCAAGGGGGGCCCTCCGAGCAGTACTTC.

This chain connects TRBV11-2 to TRBJ1-2; the match to TRBD1 covers 7 bases. The CDR3 runs to 18 residues. The V gene's germline CDR1 is SGHAT and CDR2 FQNNGV. V lost 4 bases to trimming and J lost 0 bases; unmatched junction nucleotides: 14. The CDR3 DNA reads TGTGCCAGCAGCTCCGTTCGACGGGGGGACAGAGCTAACTATGGCTACACCTTC. Translation gives CASSSVRRGDRANYGYTF.

The chain joins TRBV28 to TRBJ2-7; 7 bases are shared with TRBD2. The CDR3 is 14 amino acids. V shed 3 bases and J 2 bases; nucleotides not matched to a gene: 4. Germline CDR1 and CDR2: MDHEN and SYDVKM. In DNA form, the CDR3 reads TGTGCCAGCAGTTTTGAGGGGACTACCTACGAGCAGTACTTC. Amino acids: CASSFEGTTYEQYF.

The chain carries TRBV21-1 and TRBJ2-1; no check of the table's D call, TRBD1, against the DNA was made. TRBV21-1 constitutes a pseudogene. The CDR3 loop spans 15 amino acids. CDR3 coding DNA: TGTGCCATAACCTCGGTGCAGGGGGGCATCGATGAGCAGTTCTTC. Translation: CAITSVQGGIDEQFF.

V and J are TRBV3-1 and TRBJ2-1; 7 bases are a match to TRBD2. The CDR3 runs to 15 residues. V lost 0 bases and J lost 4; bases outside the gene matches: 3. Per germline, CDR1 LGHDT and CDR2 YNNKEL (reference sequence). CDR3 DNA: TGTGCCAGCAGCCAAGATCGGGGAGGGTACAATGAGCAGTTCTTC. Translation gives CASSQDRGGYNEQFF.

The CDR3 bases are TGCAGTGCTACCGGGACAGGGGGCAAAGGAGATACGCAGTATTTT. This codes for CSATGTGGKGDTQYF. The rearrangement uses TRBV20-1 and TRBJ2-3; 12 bases map to TRBD1. The germline V gene encodes CDR1 DFQATT and CDR2 SNEGSKA (reference sequence). The length of the CDR3 is 15 residues. V trimming: 4 bases; J trimming: 5 bases; junction bases outside the gene matches: 7.

Comment on this clonotype: This may be a read error, as it is one base from a much larger clone. The chain has TRBV29-1 and TRBJ2-5, with a tentative D call TRBD1 (5 bases). This CDR3 is 13 amino acids long. Germline assignment: CDR1 SQVTM and CDR2 ANQGSEA. CDR3 residues: CGVLIQAQETQYF. The CDR3 DNA follows: TGCGGCGTTCTAATACAGGCGCAAGAGACCCAGTACTTC.